This TCR beta chain came from a study of control samples from healthy donors and cancer patients. The method was immunoSEQ multiplex PCR; TCRdb's version includes in-frame clones alone and lacks a portion of them. The repertoire includes some 150,000 clones, about 90% of them detected once, and 6% to 9% sits in the top ten. The clonotype comes from a man in his late teens or twenties in good health. Sequences were obtained from blood.

CDR3 in DNA: TGTGCCAGCAGCTTAAGGGCAGGAGGAGTCGACGAGCAGTACTTC. Translated, it gives CASSLRAGGVDEQYF. V and J are TRBV7-3 and TRBJ2-7; weak D call: TRBD2 (5 bases). Germline V gene sequence: CDR1 SGHTA, CDR2 FQGTGA. V shed 1 base and J shed 5 bases, with 15 bases lying between them. The CDR3 runs to 15 residues.